This TCR beta chain was recovered during a study of liver allograft versus peripheral blood T cells. Whole-study context: Liver transplant recipients had T cell receptor repertoires compared between transplanted liver and peripheral blood. Study observations and caveats: Repertoires of T cell receptors in liver allografts reportedly differed from peripheral blood repertoires.

Each CDR3 protein is one row after TCRdb ran MiXCR on the reads. The table shows roughly 3,900 distinct CDR3 sequences, with around 18% occurring only once. By frequency in the sample, this clonotype is medium-sized. Its antigen is not known. The TCR was taken from a human patient who had a liver transplant. A share of the T cells may be of graft donor origin.

The CDR3 DNA reads TGTGCCAGCAGTCTAAGCTCCTATAATTCACCCCTCCACTTT. Residues: CASSLSSYNSPLHF. The V and J genes are TRBV28 and TRBJ1-6; D call uncertain. V gave up 5 bases and J gave up 0 bases, with 5 bases separating them. Germline V gives CDR1 MDHEN, CDR2 SYDVKM. The CDR3 runs to 14 residues.